The next 22 T cell receptor beta chains were all read from a single sample in a study of blood T cell repertoires in COVID-19. Method: immunoSEQ multiplex PCR; TCRdb's copy keeps in-frame clones and lacks some. The data contain 60,000 to 85,000 clones, 84% of them singletons. The sample comprised peripheral blood. The receptors originated from an older man with acute or convalescent COVID-19.

The chain employs TRBV18 and TRBJ1-5; a possible D gene is TRBD1 (6 bases). This CDR3 is built from 11 residues. CDR1 is KGHSH and CDR2 is LQKENI in the germline V gene. V lost 6 bases, J lost 11 bases, and 11 bases lay in between. In DNA, the CDR3 is TGTGCCAGCTCCTCACAGGGTTCCCAGCATTTT. Protein sequence: CASSSQGSQHF.

The rearrangement links TRBV19 to TRBJ2-2, with D perhaps TRBD2 (6 bases). This CDR3 comprises 15 residues. The V and J ends lost 7 bases and 1 base respectively, with 13 bases between them. The germline CDR1 and CDR2 sequences are LNHDA and SQIVND (reference sequence). The CDR3 reads CASNPGAGNTGELFF. In nucleotides, the CDR3 is TGTGCCAGTAACCCCGGAGCGGGGAACACCGGGGAGCTGTTTTTT. Using reference TRBV19 and TRBJ2-2 for the parts outside the CDR3, the full variable domain is DGGITQSPKYLFRKEGQNVTLSCEQNLNHDAMYWYRQDPGQGLRLIYYSQIVNDFQKGDIAEGYSVSREKKESFPLTVTSAQKNPTAFYLCASNPGAGNTGELFFGEGSRLTVL.

The rearrangement joins TRBV18 to TRBJ1-5; possible D gene TRBD1, 5 bases. Trimming removed 3 bases at V and 1 base at J, with 16 bases between. The germline V gene has CDR1 KGHSH and CDR2 LQKENI. The CDR3 runs 17 residues. CDR3: CASSPKRGGTSNQPQHF. The DNA for the CDR3 is TGTGCCAGCTCACCCAAGAGGGGAGGGACGAGCAATCAGCCCCAGCATTTT.

The rearrangement uses TRBV12-3 or TRBV12-4 and TRBJ1-5; D unclear. The CDR3 extends over 12 amino acids. The germline V and J ends were trimmed by 7 bases and 5 bases, with 9 bases remaining between them. CDR3 in DNA: TGTGCCAGCACCTGGCGGGATCAGCCCCAGCATTTT. This translates into CASTWRDQPQHF.

This chain uses TRBV12-3 or TRBV12-4 with TRBJ1-2; 11 positions match TRBD1. CDR3 length: 13 amino acids. The J segment lost 4 bases and the V segment lost 6 bases, leaving 1 base of the junction unmatched. CDR3 loop: CASRGQGVYGYTF. The CDR3 DNA reads as TGTGCCAGCAGGGGACAGGGGGTCTATGGCTACACCTTC.

This chain joins TRBV10-3 and TRBJ2-3; 12 nucleotides line up with TRBD2. CDR3 length equals 16 residues. Germline trimming cut 2 bases from V and 2 bases from J; bases unmatched to any gene: 2. CDR1 is ENHRY, CDR2 SYGVKD, per germline. The CDR3 here is CAISELAGGFTDTQYF. For the CDR3, the DNA is TGTGCCATCAGTGAGCTAGCGGGAGGGTTCACAGATACGCAGTATTTT.

The V gene is TRBV6-2 or TRBV6-3, the J gene TRBJ1-3, with 7 bases aligning to TRBD1. Germline V gene data show CDR1 as MNHEY and CDR2 as SVGEGT. V lost 4 bases and J lost 3; bases outside the gene matches: 6. The CDR3 consists of 15 residues. The CDR3 DNA sequence: TGTGCCAGCAGTTTGGGACAGCTTGGTGGAAACACCATATATTTT. The encoded protein is CASSLGQLGGNTIYF.

CDR3 sequence reads: CASSLGVGRGPNQPQHF. The CDR3 nucleotides are TGTGCCAGCAGCTTGGGGGTGGGGCGGGGTCCGAATCAGCCCCAGCATTTT. The chain combines TRBV5-6 with TRBJ1-5, with D maybe TRBD1 (5 bases). The germline V gene encodes CDR1 SGHDT and CDR2 YYEEEE. The V end lost 0 bases, the J end lost 4 bases, and 17 bases lay between the germline ends. The CDR3 consists of 17 residues. The entire variable domain, with the rest obtained from reference TRBV5-6 and TRBJ1-5, is as follows: DAGVTQSPTHLIKTRGQQVTLRCSPKSGHDTVSWYQQALGQGPQFIFQYYEEEERQRGNFPDRFSGHQFPNYSSELNVNALLLGDSALYLCASSLGVGRGPNQPQHFGDGTRLSIL.

In its sample, this clone was seen a few times. This sequence joins TRBV3-1 (or the pseudogene TRBV3-2) and TRBJ2-4; a possible D gene is TRBD1 (6 bases). V was pared by 3 bases and J by 1 base, with 13 bases between. The germline V gene has CDR1 LGHDT and CDR2 YNNKEL (reference sequence). The CDR3 length is 16 residues. The CDR3, as DNA: TGTGCCAGCAGCCAGAGGGGGTCAGTGGCCAAAAACATTCAGTACTTC. Protein: CASSQRGSVAKNIQYF.

The chain is built from TRBV7-2 and TRBJ1-2; possibly TRBD1 for D (6 bases). CDR1 and CDR2 (germline): SGHTA, FQGNSA. The CDR3 runs to 13 residues. Trimming shortened V by 5 bases and J by 4 bases, and 11 bases separated the two germline ends. In nucleotides, the CDR3 is TGTGCCAGCAGCCTAGACAGGACCTATGGCTACACCTTC. Its translation: CASSLDRTYGYTF.

This sequence joins TRBV3-1 (or the pseudogene TRBV3-2) and TRBJ2-7, with TRBD2 identical over 9 bases. The CDR3 has 15 amino acids. J lost 3 bases, V lost 4 bases, and 7 bases had no gene match. Germline V lookup: CDR1 LGHDT, CDR2 YNNKEL (reference sequence). Here the CDR3 DNA reads TGTGCCAGCAGCCGCCGACTAGCGGTTGGCTACGAGCAGTACTTC. Translated: CASSRRLAVGYEQYF.

V is TRBV3-1 (or the pseudogene TRBV3-2) and J is TRBJ1-1; 7 positions match TRBD1. The CDR3 loop spans 12 amino acids. After removal of 4 bases from V and 6 bases from J, the junction contained 2 bases not matched to a gene. The germline V gene has CDR1 LGHDT and CDR2 YNNKEL (reference sequence). The CDR3 DNA is TGTGCCAGCAGCCCCGGGACAGCTGAAGCTTTCTTT. Protein: CASSPGTAEAFF.

The rearrangement joins TRBV7-2 to TRBJ2-5; tentatively, D is TRBD2 (5 bases). V was pared by 6 bases and J by 5 bases, with 16 bases between. The CDR3 spans 14 residues. Germline V gene lookup returns CDR1 SGHTA and CDR2 FQGNSA. The DNA of the CDR3 is TGTGCCAGCAGGCACCCGGGGTCCAGGGAGACCCAGTACTTC. Its translation: CASRHPGSRETQYF.

This clone was counted once. The rearrangement joins TRBV6-5 to TRBJ1-1; the match to TRBD1 covers 8 bases. V lost 6 bases to trimming and J lost 4 bases; unmatched junction nucleotides: 4. Germline V gene data show CDR1 as MNHEY and CDR2 as SVGAGI. The CDR3 consists of 13 residues. The CDR3 bases are TGTGCCAGCAGGGACAGGGATGGCACTGAAGCTTTCTTT. Its translation is CASRDRDGTEAFF.

This clone came up once. The CDR3 protein is CASSLAERLEETQYF. For the CDR3, the DNA is TGTGCCAGCAGCTTGGCCGAGCGGTTGGAGGAGACCCAGTACTTC. The chain combines TRBV5-4 with TRBJ2-5, with a possible D match to TRBD2 (5 bases). CDR1 SGHNT and CDR2 YYREEE come from the germline V gene (reference sequence). V was cut by 0 bases and J by 5 bases, with 14 bases left in between. The CDR3 is made up of 15 amino acids.

In the case of this clone: Germline is not matched at one junction end, which may reflect a read error. The rearrangement links TRBV7-7 to TRBJ1-3; D unresolved. The CDR3 is 13 amino acids. From germline, CDR1 is SSHAT and CDR2 FNYEAQ (reference sequence). Written as DNA, the CDR3 is TGTGCTAGCAGCCTCGACACTGGAAACACCATATATTTT. Translating it yields CASSLDTGNTIYF.

CDR3 in DNA: TGTGCCAGCAGCTTCTTTCGGCGGGGAGTAGCGGATTCACCCCTCCACTTT. It specifies CASSFFRRGVADSPLHF. V gene TRBV11-2 combines with J gene TRBJ1-6; D gene ambiguous. Trimming pared 3 bases from V and 8 bases from J, leaving 20 bases between. CDR1 is SGHAT, CDR2 FQNNGV, per germline. The CDR3 extends over 17 amino acids.

This rearrangement joins TRBV5-1 to TRBJ2-1, with D unclear. Germline V gene lookup returns CDR1 SGHRS and CDR2 YFSETQ. The CDR3 is 12 residues long. The V end lost 0 bases, the J end lost 4 bases, and 2 bases lay between the germline ends. CDR3 sequence reads: CASSLAYNEQFF. CDR3 coding DNA: TGCGCCAGCAGCTTGGCATACAATGAGCAGTTCTTC.

The V and J genes are TRBV28 and TRBJ1-4, with D hard to call. Germline CDR1 reads MDHEN; CDR2 reads SYDVKM. The CDR3 spans 13 residues. Trimming pared 8 bases from V and 7 bases from J, leaving 14 bases between. CDR3 amino acids: CASGSGGREKLFF. The CDR3 coding sequence is TGTGCCAGCGGGTCGGGCGGGCGTGAAAAACTGTTTTTT.

The J gene is TRBJ1-5, the V gene TRBV6-5; TRBD1 matches 8 bases. This CDR3 spans 14 amino acids. The V segment lost 6 bases and the J segment 3 bases; nucleotides outside the gene matches: 4. In germline, CDR1 is MNHEY, CDR2 SVGAGI. CDR3 nucleotide sequence: TGTGCCAGCAGAGGACAGGGAGTCAATCAGCCCCAGCATTTT. It is translated as CASRGQGVNQPQHF.

This sequence joins TRBV5-8 and TRBJ2-7; TRBD1 is a possible D gene (5 bases). CDR1 and CDR2 from the germline V gene are SGHTS and YDEGEE. This CDR3 comprises 12 residues. V lost 2 bases, J lost 5 bases, and 8 bases lay in between. The CDR3 loop is CASSFRAHEQYF. CDR3 coding DNA: TGTGCCAGCAGCTTCAGGGCCCACGAGCAGTACTTC.

The V call is TRBV15, the J call TRBJ1-4; weak D call: TRBD1 (5 bases). The CDR3 contains 12 residues. The germline CDR1 and CDR2 sequences are LNHNV and YYDKDF (reference sequence). The V gene lost 4 bases and the J gene lost 6 bases, with 6 bases spanning the gap. CDR3 sequence (DNA): TGTGCCACCAGCAAGACAGATGAAAAACTGTTTTTT. This translates into CATSKTDEKLFF.